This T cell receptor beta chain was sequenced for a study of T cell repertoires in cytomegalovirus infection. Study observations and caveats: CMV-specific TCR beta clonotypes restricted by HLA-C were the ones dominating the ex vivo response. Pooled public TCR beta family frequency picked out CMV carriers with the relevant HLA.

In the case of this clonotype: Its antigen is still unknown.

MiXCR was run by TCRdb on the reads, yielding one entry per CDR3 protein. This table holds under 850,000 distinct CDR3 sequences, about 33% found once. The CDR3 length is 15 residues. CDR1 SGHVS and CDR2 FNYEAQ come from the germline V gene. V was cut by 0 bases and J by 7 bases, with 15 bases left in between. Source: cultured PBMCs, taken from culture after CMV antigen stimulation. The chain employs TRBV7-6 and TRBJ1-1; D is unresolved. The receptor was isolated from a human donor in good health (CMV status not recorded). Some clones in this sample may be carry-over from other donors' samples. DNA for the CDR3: TGTGCCAGCAGCTTAGCTTTCCCGGGCAGATATGAAGCTTTCTTT. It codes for CASSLAFPGRYEAFF.